This TCR beta chain was captured by sequencing in a study of CD8 T cells in ankylosing spondylitis. Study-level results: In reactive arthritis synovial fluid and blood, some motif variants had been reported before. Disease-linked clones, CD8+, were relatively rare in peripheral blood.

This clonotype has a single count. Its antigen is not identified. Trimming removed 1 base at V and 6 bases at J, with 9 bases between. The germline V gene encodes CDR1 SGHVS and CDR2 FNYEAQ. The CDR3 has 13 residues. MiXCR was run by TCRdb on the 5' RACE reads, yielding one entry per CDR3 protein. The sample lists approximately 110,000 distinct CDR3 sequences, about 25% occurring once. This receptor was obtained from a male donor with ankylosing spondylitis. Sequencing was done on a sample of synovial fluid, either unsorted or a sorted T cell fraction (not recorded which). The chain has TRBV7-6 and TRBJ1-2; no reliable D call. The CDR3 DNA is TGTGCCAGCAGCTTAGGGATCCTGGATGGCTACACCTTC. Protein: CASSLGILDGYTF.